The TCR beta chain under discussion was sequenced for a study of shared clonotypes between healthy human individuals. Nashville, Tennessee was home to all donors, each a Caucasian adult. Source study methods: Sequence data from immunoSEQ were junction-only and lacked quality scores; consequently, filtering differed. This table comes from immunoSEQ multiplex PCR, and its TCRdb copy is limited to in-frame clones, with some not included. D and trimming come from the DNA, and the V and J calls and clone size come from that table. The table lists roughly 510,000 clones, approximately 79% of them singletons. As concerns this clone: Within the sample, other DNA sequences also encode this same CDR3.

The germline V gene has CDR1 SQVTM and CDR2 ANQGSEA. V shed 1 base and J shed 1 base, with 8 bases lying between them. This CDR3 has 13 amino acids. This TCR derives from a woman in her 40s in good health. Some clones in this sample may be carry-over from other donors' samples. V and J are TRBV29-1 and TRBJ2-7; D remains ambiguous. The sequencing sample was made of PBMCs. The CDR3 loop reads CSVEGRDSYEQYF. CDR3 in DNA: TGCAGCGTTGAAGGAAGGGATTCCTACGAGCAGTACTTC.